The 6 T cell receptor beta chains below were found in one sample sequenced in a study of shared clonotypes between healthy human individuals. Profiling relied on immunoSEQ multiplex PCR, and the TCRdb table lists in-frame clones only, not all of them. The table records 2,100,000 or so clones, approximately 96% of them present only once. Sequenced input: naive CD4+ T cells sorted from blood. The subset here: CD45RA+ positively selected. The receptors stem from a man younger than 30 in good health.

The V and J genes are TRBV4-3 and TRBJ2-1; 7 bases map to TRBD2. Losses at the gene ends were 4 bases for V and 7 bases for J; bases not matched to a gene: 10. The germline V gene encodes CDR1 LGHNA and CDR2 YSLEER. CDR3 length: 15 residues. The DNA of the CDR3 is TGCGCCAGCAGCCCCCAGCTAGCGGACCCGAATGAGCAGTTCTTC. It translates to CASSPQLADPNEQFF.

This clone was seen more than once but under ten times. The genes are TRBV30 and TRBJ1-1; 7 bases map to TRBD1. Per germline, CDR1 GTSNPN and CDR2 SVGIG (reference sequence). Trimming took 7 bases from V and 5 from J; bases not matched to a gene: 7. This CDR3 has 12 amino acids. The CDR3 bases are TGTGCCTCGTCGACAGGGTGGACTGAAGCTTTCTTT. Translated: CASSTGWTEAFF. Variable domain in full (rest from reference TRBV30 and TRBJ1-1): SQTIHQWPATLVQPVGSPLSLECTVEGTSNPNLYWYRQAAGRGLQLLFYSVGIGQISSEVPQNLSASRPQDRQFILSSKKLLLSDSGFYLCASSTGWTEAFFGQGTRLTVV.

The chain recombines TRBV6-5 with TRBJ2-7; 7 positions match TRBD1. V shed 2 bases, J shed 4 bases, and the junction held 8 bases outside the gene matches. Germline V gives CDR1 MNHEY, CDR2 SVGAGI. This CDR3 comprises 15 residues. CDR3 loop: CASSYAGGLGYEQYF. The CDR3 DNA reads TGTGCCAGCAGTTACGCAGGGGGATTGGGGTACGAGCAGTACTTC.

The chain is built from TRBV6-1 and TRBJ1-5; the D is unclear. V was cut by 8 bases and J by 0 bases, with 11 bases left in between. The CDR3 covers 14 residues. CDR1 is MNHNS, CDR2 SASEGT, per germline. The CDR3 coding sequence is TGTGCCAGCCAGTTGGGGTATAGCAATCAGCCCCAGCATTTT. Translation: CASQLGYSNQPQHF.

In nucleotides, the CDR3 is TGTGCCATCAGTGAGATGTCAGGGACTACAGATACGCAGTATTTT. It is translated as CAISEMSGTTDTQYF. J is TRBJ2-3 and V is TRBV10-3, with D tentatively TRBD2 (6 bases). V gave up 2 bases and J gave up 3 bases, with 12 bases separating them. CDR1 and CDR2 from the germline V gene are ENHRY and SYGVKD. CDR3 length: 15 amino acids.

CDR3 bases: TGCGCCAGCAGCTTGGGTCCTAGCGGGGCTGCGAACCTGTACAATGAGCAGTTCTTC. Translation gives CASSLGPSGAANLYNEQFF. V is TRBV5-1 and J is TRBJ2-1; TRBD2 matches 9 bases. Germline CDR1 is SGHRS and CDR2 is YFSETQ. The CDR3 loop spans 19 amino acids. Unmatched junction bases numbered 14, after V lost 0 bases and J lost 4 bases.